This T cell receptor beta chain was sequenced during a study of cytomegalovirus exposure and HLA in healthy donors. Across the whole study: The same platform used for the 500 to 850 first-cohort repertoires was also used for the 120 or so validation repertoires, as a later analysis reported.

About this clone: Its specificity is not known.

Broader study findings: According to the study, around 180 TCR beta chains were cytomegalovirus-associated. Among TCR sequences, most were rare, though some public TCRs appeared in many donors.

Some clones are missing from TCRdb's copy, which holds only in-frame ones; the method was immunoSEQ multiplex PCR. In the table there are fewer than 70,000 clones, approximately 96% of which are singletons. This CDR3 contains 15 residues. CDR1 is MDHEN, CDR2 SYDVKM, per germline. Trimming at V came to 5 bases and at J to 1 base, leaving 4 bases not matched to a gene. Sequenced input: PBMCs. The sequence came from a man younger than 35 in good health and CMV-seronegative. This chain joins TRBV28 and TRBJ2-2, with 7 bases fitting TRBD1. The CDR3: CASSPRQGNTGELFF. The CDR3 DNA reads TGTGCCAGCAGTCCCCGACAGGGGAACACCGGGGAGCTGTTTTTT.